A single sample is the source of the 24 T cell receptor beta chains below, sequenced in a study of cytomegalovirus exposure and HLA in healthy donors (dated by TCRdb to the late 2010s). The method behind the library was the immunoSEQ multiplex PCR assay. The multiplex PCR relied on a mix of 60 forward primers for TCR Vbeta segments and 13 reverse primers for TCR Jbeta segments. The table comes from immuneACCESS by way of TCRdb, which keeps in-frame sequences with V and J called. Part of the clones is missing from these tables; in studies checked, under half for an unresolved V gene and the rest for unknown reasons. For this sample there are about 130,000 clones; around four fifths appear just once. The top ten hold 1% to 1.5% of the sample. Sequenced: PBMCs. Receptors were obtained from a boy aged 5-17 years in good health and CMV-seronegative.

The J gene is TRBJ2-7, the V gene TRBV2; TRBD2 is a possible D gene (5 bases). The CDR3 consists of 10 residues. Germline lookup yields CDR1 SNHLY and CDR2 FYNNEI. V was clipped by 4 bases and J by 9 bases, with 7 bases between them. The CDR3 sequence is CASSVEGQYF. The CDR3 DNA sequence: TGTGCCAGCAGTGTTGAGGGGCAGTACTTC. The variable domain in full, completed from reference TRBV2 and TRBJ2-7, reads EPEVTQTPSHQVTQMGQEVILRCVPISNHLYFYWYRQILGQKVEFLVSFYNNEISEKSEIFDDQFSVERPDGSNFTLKIRSTKLEDSAMYFCASSVEGQYFGPGTRLTVT.

The V call is TRBV27, the J call TRBJ1-1, with D unclear. This CDR3 has 14 amino acids. Germline V gene lookup returns CDR1 MNHEY and CDR2 SMNVEV (reference sequence). V dropped 0 bases and J dropped 0 bases, with 5 bases sitting between them. The CDR3 loop is CASSLSQMNTEAFF. The CDR3 region has the DNA TGTGCCAGCAGTTTATCACAGATGAACACTGAAGCTTTCTTT.

This clone was picked up one time. The chain couples TRBV6-4 to TRBJ2-3; D is unclear. Trimming stripped 0 bases from V and 5 bases from J, with 6 bases between. The germline gives CDR1 MRHNA, CDR2 SNTAGT. The length of the CDR3 is 13 residues. CDR3 nucleotide sequence: TGTGCCAGCAGTGACTCAGAGTTAGATACGCAGTATTTT. It translates to CASSDSELDTQYF.

V is TRBV7-9 and J is TRBJ2-1, with D perhaps matching TRBD2 (5 bases). The CDR3 consists of 14 residues. V lost 5 bases to trimming and J lost 8 bases, with 16 bases between them. CDR1 is SEHNR, CDR2 FQNEAQ, per germline (reference sequence). The CDR3 protein is CASSTWTLDHEQFF. In DNA form, the CDR3 reads TGTGCCAGCAGCACCTGGACTCTGGATCATGAGCAGTTCTTC.

The chain employs TRBV29-1 and TRBJ2-1; 8 nucleotides match TRBD1. CDR3 length equals 15 residues. Germline V CDR1 and CDR2: SQVTM, ANQGSEA. V lost 7 bases, J lost 1 base, and 9 bases stayed unmatched. The CDR3 bases are TGCAGCGGGGAAGGACAGGGTCAGTCCTACAATGAGCAGTTCTTC. Translated, it gives CSGEGQGQSYNEQFF.

V is TRBV5-6 and J is TRBJ2-7, with D possibly matching TRBD1 (6 bases). Looked up from germline, CDR1 is SGHDT and CDR2 is YYEEEE. V gave up 3 bases and J gave up 9 bases, with 25 bases separating them. This CDR3 region has 16 residues. DNA for the CDR3: TGTGCCAGCAGCTGGAGAGGGCAGGGGCGATCTTCCGGGCAGTACTTC. It specifies CASSWRGQGRSSGQYF.

The V gene is TRBV30, the J gene TRBJ2-2; 7 nucleotides agree with TRBD1. This CDR3 is 12 amino acids long. V was clipped by 8 bases and J by 3 bases; unmatched bases: 3. Germline V lookup: CDR1 GTSNPN, CDR2 SVGIG (reference sequence). CDR3 nucleotides: TGTGCCGGGGGACAGTACACCGGGGAGCTGTTTTTT. Translated, it gives CAGGQYTGELFF.

The CDR3: CASSRTGQGWTDTQYF. CDR3 coding DNA: TGTGCCAGCAGCCGTACTGGACAGGGATGGACAGATACGCAGTATTTT. V is TRBV11-2 and J is TRBJ2-3, with 8 bases fitting TRBD1. Trimming removed 5 bases from V and 3 bases from J; junction bases left unmatched: 10. Germline CDR1 SGHAT, CDR2 FQNNGV. The CDR3 extends over 16 amino acids.

This chain connects TRBV9 to TRBJ2-1, with 7 bases identical to TRBD2. The CDR3 spans 14 residues. Germline CDR1 reads SGDLS; CDR2 reads YYNGEE. V trimming: 2 bases; J trimming: 7 bases; junction bases outside the gene matches: 6. CDR3 residues: CASSVGGVSNEQFF. The CDR3 bases are TGTGCCAGCAGCGTTGGGGGGGTCTCGAATGAGCAGTTCTTC. Looking up the rest from reference TRBV9 and TRBJ2-1 gives the full variable domain: DSGVTQTPKHLITATGQRVTLRCSPRSGDLSVYWYQQSLDQGLQFLIQYYNGEERAKGNILERFSAQQFPDLHSELNLSSLELGDSALYFCASSVGGVSNEQFFGPGTRLTVL.

The chain couples TRBV6-5 to TRBJ2-1; 9 nucleotides line up with TRBD2. The V gene end was trimmed by 4 bases and the J gene end by 2 bases; junction bases not matched to a gene: 6. Germline V gene lookup returns CDR1 MNHEY and CDR2 SVGAGI. CDR3 size: 16 residues. The CDR3, as DNA: TGTGCCAGCAGTTTAAGACTAGCGGCACCCTACAATGAGCAGTTCTTC. This gives the protein CASSLRLAAPYNEQFF.

The rearrangement links TRBV6-1 to TRBJ2-5, with D uncertain. The end of the DNA is better explained by TRBJ2-7, so the J call may be wrong. Germline V gene lookup returns CDR1 MNHNS and CDR2 SASEGT. This CDR3 spans 13 amino acids. CDR3 DNA sequence: TGTGCCAGCAGCCCAGCAGACTCCTACGAGCAGTACTTC. It codes for CASSPADSYEQYF.

The chain links TRBV7-2 to TRBJ1-1; 10 positions agree with TRBD1. The CDR3 covers 14 residues. In germline, CDR1 is SGHTA, CDR2 FQGNSA. J gave up 6 bases and V 5 bases, and 6 bases lay outside the gene matches. For the CDR3, the DNA is TGTGCCAGCAGCCGAGACAGGGGGCTGGCTGAAGCTTTCTTT. Protein sequence: CASSRDRGLAEAFF.

The rearrangement joins TRBV6-6 to TRBJ2-2; no firm D call. The CDR3 contains 16 residues. From germline, CDR1 is MNHNY and CDR2 SVGAGI (reference sequence). V shed 2 bases and J shed 5 bases, with 15 bases lying between them. CDR3: CASSYLGLTETGELFF. CDR3 DNA sequence: TGTGCCAGCAGTTACCTAGGCCTCACCGAGACCGGGGAGCTGTTTTTT.

V and J are TRBV4-3 and TRBJ2-2, with TRBD2 matching 12 bases. The V segment lost 1 base and the J segment 6 bases; nucleotides outside the gene matches: 3. Germline values: CDR1 LGHNA, CDR2 YSLEER. The CDR3 is made up of 16 amino acids. The CDR3 loop is CASSQVPSGRAGELFF. The CDR3 DNA reads as TGCGCCAGCAGCCAAGTGCCTAGCGGGAGGGCCGGGGAGCTGTTTTTT.

The rearrangement joins TRBV19 to TRBJ2-7, with D unclear. CDR1 and CDR2 (germline): LNHDA, SQIVND (reference sequence). This CDR3 comprises 13 residues. V was cut by 5 bases and J by 4 bases, with 12 bases left in between. The DNA for the CDR3 is TGTGCCAGTAGTGATGGGCGTAGGTACGAGCAGTACTTC. Protein: CASSDGRRYEQYF.

The rearrangement links TRBV4-1 to TRBJ2-3; 8 bases map to TRBD1. V dropped 4 bases and J dropped 5; count of bases not matched to a gene: 5. The V gene's germline CDR1 is MGHRA and CDR2 YSYEKL. The CDR3 totals 14 residues. The CDR3: CASSPRTGQDTQYF. In DNA form, the CDR3 reads TGCGCCAGCAGCCCGCGGACAGGGCAAGATACGCAGTATTTT.

CDR3 loop: CASSVGGSGQETQYF. The CDR3 DNA is TGTGCCAGCAGCGTAGGGGGATCGGGGCAAGAGACCCAGTACTTC. This chain connects TRBV6-6 to TRBJ2-5; maybe TRBD1 (6 bases). The germline CDR1 and CDR2 sequences are MNHNY and SVGAGI (reference sequence). Trimming cost V 6 bases and J 2 bases, with 16 bases left between them. The CDR3 consists of 15 residues.

This clone was seen a handful of times. Written as DNA, the CDR3 is TGTGCCAGCAGTCAGACAGGGATCAATTCACCCCTCCACTTT. Translation: CASSQTGINSPLHF. The rearrangement uses TRBV25-1 and TRBJ1-6, with 7 nucleotides matching TRBD1. CDR1 and CDR2 from the germline V gene are MGHDK and SYGVNS. Trimming took 5 bases from V and 7 from J; bases not matched to a gene: 5. The CDR3 is made up of 14 amino acids.

The rearrangement joins TRBV27 to TRBJ2-1; 7 bases are a match to TRBD2. CDR1 and CDR2 from the germline V gene are MNHEY and SMNVEV (reference sequence). The CDR3 contains 15 residues. V gave up 3 bases and J gave up 2 bases; unmatched junction bases: 4. The CDR3 sequence: CASSFGLAAYNEQFF. CDR3 bases: TGTGCCAGCAGTTTCGGGCTAGCGGCCTACAATGAGCAGTTCTTC.

The V gene is TRBV7-6, the J gene TRBJ2-7; TRBD1 aligns across 7 bases. This CDR3 contains 14 residues. Looked up from germline, CDR1 is SGHVS and CDR2 is FNYEAQ. Unmatched junction bases numbered 4, after V lost 2 bases and J lost 3 bases. CDR3 in DNA: TGTGCCAGCAGCTTATCGGGACAGAACTACGAGCAGTACTTC. Translating gives CASSLSGQNYEQYF. Based on the CDR3 plus reference TRBV7-6 and TRBJ2-7, the full variable domain is GAGVSQSPRYKVTKRGQDVALRCDPISGHVSLYWYRQALGQGPEFLTYFNYEAQQDKSGLPNDRFSAERPEGSISTLTIQRTEQRDSAMYRCASSLSGQNYEQYFGPGTRLTVT.

The sample holds a few counts of this clone. The chain is built from TRBV27 and TRBJ2-7; 13 nucleotides match TRBD2. CDR1 and CDR2 from the germline V gene are MNHEY and SMNVEV (reference sequence). V gave up 4 bases and J gave up 4 bases; unmatched junction bases: 7. The CDR3 length is 16 residues. DNA of the CDR3: TGTGCCAGCAGTTCGAGACTAGCGGGAGGACCTTACGAGCAGTACTTC. Translation: CASSSRLAGGPYEQYF.

This chain joins TRBV29-1 and TRBJ2-7; the D gene is possibly TRBD2 (5 bases). The CDR3 spans 12 residues. The V gene's germline CDR1 is SQVTM and CDR2 ANQGSEA. The V end was cut by 1 base, the J end by 6 bases, with 10 bases between. CDR3 in DNA: TGCAGCGTTGAAGGAGGGCCAGTCGAGCAGTACTTC. Encoded protein: CSVEGGPVEQYF.

This clone has a single count. J is TRBJ1-3 and V is TRBV6-1, with TRBD1 matching 8 bases. This CDR3 has 14 residues. Germline V gene lookup returns CDR1 MNHNS and CDR2 SASEGT. With V trimmed by 4 bases and J by 4 bases, 3 bases remained unmatched. The CDR3 sequence is CASSGGDRGNTIYF. CDR3 DNA: TGTGCCAGCAGTGGGGGGGACAGGGGAAACACCATATATTTT.

This chain uses TRBV19 with TRBJ2-7, with D unresolved. Germline V gene sequence: CDR1 LNHDA, CDR2 SQIVND (reference sequence). V lost 6 bases to trimming and J lost 6 bases, with 9 bases between them. The CDR3 is made up of 11 amino acids. CDR3 in DNA: TGTGCCAGTAGCGAGGTGGGCGAGCAGTACTTC. This gives the protein CASSEVGEQYF.